The clone carrying this TCR beta chain showed up just a few times. Its antigen is currently unknown. The sample belongs to a study of blood T cells in healthy people across ages. Through a sample-barcoded 5' primer and a J-beta primer mix, a second PCR was run for roughly 6 to 11 cycles. One entry per CDR3 protein results from TCRdb running MiXCR on the 5' RACE reads. The sample consists of about 1.6 million distinct CDR3 sequences, 30% to 40% of them appearing once. Study outcomes and limitations: Long-lived donors exceeded aged donors in naive CD4+ cells and diversity.

Looked up from germline, CDR1 is SGHAT and CDR2 is FQNNGV. The CDR3 extends over 14 amino acids. V was cut by 1 base and J by 6 bases, with 10 bases left in between. Individuals who donated were healthy Caucasians from Russia aged roughly 6 to 90. Drawn from each donor were 9 to 10 milliliters of peripheral blood. The source is a young woman in good health. The rearrangement joins TRBV11-2 to TRBJ2-1; no clear D. The sample consisted of blood. CDR3 loop: CASSLVDGSNEQFF. The CDR3 DNA sequence: TGTGCCAGCAGCTTAGTGGACGGATCCAATGAGCAGTTCTTC.